These 9 T cell receptor beta chains were all obtained from the same sample, sequenced in a study of control samples from healthy donors and cancer patients. Generated by immunoSEQ multiplex PCR, the TCRdb table keeps only in-frame clones and is missing some. The sample contains about 150,000 clones, 91% of which appear only once. Sequencing was carried out using blood. These TCRs come from a man aged 30 to 45 in good health.

The rearrangement uses TRBV15 and TRBJ2-3, with 9 bases fitting TRBD2. Germline V lookup: CDR1 LNHNV, CDR2 YYDKDF (reference sequence). V lost 5 bases, J lost 0 bases, and 15 bases stayed unmatched. This CDR3 is built from 19 residues. CDR3 in amino acids: CATSGPSGEITSSTDTQYF. CDR3 in DNA: TGTGCCACCAGCGGGCCTAGCGGGGAGATCACCTCTAGCACAGATACGCAGTATTTT.

Only one count was recorded for this clone. The chain links TRBV5-4 to TRBJ2-3; D is perhaps TRBD1 (6 bases). V was shortened by 4 bases and J by 5 bases, with 20 bases between the two germline ends. The CDR3 consists of 16 residues. The germline V gene encodes CDR1 SGHNT and CDR2 YYREEE (reference sequence). CDR3 coding DNA: TGTGCCAGCAGCGCCGTTCGACAACAGGGCGGAGATACGCAGTATTTT. It encodes CASSAVRQQGGDTQYF.

The rearrangement joins TRBV7-9 to TRBJ2-7, with D perhaps matching TRBD2 (5 bases). CDR1 is SEHNR, CDR2 FQNEAQ, per germline (reference sequence). V was trimmed by 4 bases and J by 6 bases, leaving 19 bases between them. The CDR3 totals 15 residues. CDR3 residues: CASSSSSDSYVEQYF. CDR3 bases: TGTGCCAGCAGCTCCTCATCGGACTCTTACGTCGAGCAGTACTTC.

The V and J genes are TRBV9 and TRBJ1-2; 11 nucleotides agree with TRBD1. With V trimmed by 4 bases and J by 7 bases, 21 bases remained unmatched. The CDR3 totals 19 residues. Germline lookup yields CDR1 SGDLS and CDR2 YYNGEE. CDR3 nucleotide sequence: TGTGCCAGCAGCCGGTCTATCACCGGGACAGGGGGGAAGTCGGGTGGCTACACCTTC. It specifies CASSRSITGTGGKSGGYTF.

V gene TRBV6-1 combines with J gene TRBJ2-2; D ambiguous. Between the trimmed V and J ends, which lost 0 bases and 2 bases, there was a span of 7 bases. In germline, CDR1 is MNHNS, CDR2 SASEGT. The length of the CDR3 is 15 residues. The chain's CDR3 is CASSEALSNTGELFF. Here the CDR3 DNA reads TGTGCCAGCAGTGAAGCCCTCAGTAACACCGGGGAGCTGTTTTTT.

This clone was recorded once. The V call is TRBV21-1, the J call TRBJ2-7; the table assigns TRBD1, which was not confirmed against the DNA. TRBV21-1 is flagged as a pseudogene. The CDR3 sequence is 16 residues long. The CDR3 here is CASSKSWADESYEQYF. The CDR3 DNA follows: TGTGCCAGCAGCAAATCCTGGGCCGACGAATCCTACGAGCAGTACTTC.

About this clone: Other DNA sequences in the same sample also yield this CDR3. The V call is TRBV5-6, the J call TRBJ2-7, with unresolved D. This CDR3 contains 11 residues. Germline CDR1 and CDR2: SGHDT and YYEEEE. V lost 4 bases and J lost 2, with 4 bases in between. CDR3 nucleotide sequence: TGTGCCAGCAGCCGTACCTACGAGCAGTACTTC. Its translation: CASSRTYEQYF. The variable domain in full, completed from reference TRBV5-6 and TRBJ2-7, reads DAGVTQSPTHLIKTRGQQVTLRCSPKSGHDTVSWYQQALGQGPQFIFQYYEEEERQRGNFPDRFSGHQFPNYSSELNVNALLLGDSALYLCASSRTYEQYFGPGTRLTVT.

The chain employs TRBV27 and TRBJ2-3; D is unresolved. CDR3 length: 16 amino acids. V dropped 3 bases and J dropped 1 base, with 14 bases sitting between them. CDR1 and CDR2 (germline): MNHEY, SMNVEV (reference sequence). DNA of the CDR3: TGTGCCAGCAGTTTTTGGAACAGTGGGGGCACAGATACGCAGTATTTT. It specifies CASSFWNSGGTDTQYF.

The genes are TRBV28 and TRBJ1-6; 7 bases agree with TRBD1. The length of the CDR3 is 15 residues. Germline-derived CDR1 and CDR2 are MDHEN and SYDVKM. V trimming: 6 bases; J trimming: 3 bases; junction bases outside the gene matches: 5. CDR3 nucleotide sequence: TGTGCCAGCAGCTCGGACAGGAGCTATAATTCACCCCTCCACTTT. Protein product: CASSSDRSYNSPLHF.